The 18 T cell receptor beta chains below were found in one sample sequenced in a study of early T cells in non-severe SARS-CoV-2 infection. Via MiXCR, TCRdb re-called the 5' RACE reads, giving one row per CDR3 protein. The sample yields approximately 69,000 distinct CDR3 sequences, about 12% seen once. The sequenced sample consisted of whole blood. All receptors derive from an adult who was a healthcare worker with PCR-confirmed SARS-CoV-2 infection or an uninfected control (not recorded which).

The sample holds many counts of this clonotype. The chain recombines TRBV18 with TRBJ1-1, with unresolved D. CDR1 KGHSH and CDR2 LQKENI come from the germline V gene. CDR3 length: 15 residues. Trimming pared 1 base from V and 3 bases from J, leaving 12 bases between. The CDR3 sequence is CASSPQGRFDTEAFF. CDR3 in DNA: TGTGCCAGCTCACCACAGGGTAGATTTGACACTGAAGCTTTCTTT.

This clonotype was recorded a few times. The chain links TRBV27 to TRBJ2-7, with 8 bases matching TRBD1. Germline V CDR1 and CDR2: MNHEY, SMNVEV (reference sequence). The CDR3 has 16 amino acids. V shed 5 bases, J shed 3 bases, and the junction held 12 bases outside the gene matches. The CDR3 nucleotides read TGTGCCAGCAGTCCTAGACAGGGGAGTATAGGCTACGAGCAGTACTTC. It is translated as CASSPRQGSIGYEQYF.

This clonotype was picked up many times. J is TRBJ2-1 and V is TRBV11-2; no reliable D call. Germline CDR1 reads SGHAT; CDR2 reads FQNNGV. The CDR3 covers 15 residues. Trimming cost V 5 bases and J 10 bases, with 21 bases left between them. CDR3 in DNA: TGTGCCAGCAGCCGCCAGGCTCGGTGGGTCCGCGAGCAGTTCTTC. Its protein product is CASSRQARWVREQFF.

This clonotype was recorded a few times. J is TRBJ2-7 and V is TRBV6-6, with 9 nucleotides matching TRBD2. The CDR3 has 17 residues. The trim removed 5 bases at V and 5 bases at J, leaving 16 bases unmatched. Looked up from germline, CDR1 is MNHNY and CDR2 is SVGAGI (reference sequence). This chain's CDR3 is CASSVPRAGGPQDEQYF. DNA for the CDR3: TGTGCCAGCAGTGTCCCCAGGGCGGGAGGGCCTCAGGACGAGCAGTACTTC.

This clonotype was found once. The rearrangement links TRBV28 to TRBJ2-1; D is unresolved. Germline V CDR1 and CDR2: MDHEN, SYDVKM. V lost 3 bases and J lost 9, with 9 bases in between. This CDR3 comprises 12 residues. In nucleotides, the CDR3 is TGTGCCAGCAGTTTGAAGTGGGGTGAGCAGTTCTTC. Its protein is CASSLKWGEQFF.

V is TRBV28 and J is TRBJ2-2; D gene unclear. The length of the CDR3 is 13 residues. V gave up 5 bases and J gave up 5 bases, with 9 bases separating them. CDR1 MDHEN and CDR2 SYDVKM come from the germline V gene. CDR3 sequence reads: CASSPPETGELFF. The CDR3 DNA is TGTGCCAGCAGTCCCCCAGAGACCGGGGAGCTGTTTTTT.

The table lists this clonotype with a few counts. The chain joins TRBV9 to TRBJ1-1, with D possibly being TRBD1 (6 bases). The CDR3 contains 14 residues. Germline V gene data show CDR1 as SGDLS and CDR2 as YYNGEE. Trimming removed 0 bases at V and 3 bases at J, with 9 bases between. For the CDR3, the DNA is TGTGCCAGCAGCGTAGGGGGGGCCCACACTGAAGCTTTCTTT. Translation: CASSVGGAHTEAFF.

This clonotype was counted ten times or more. The rearrangement links TRBV20-1 to TRBJ2-1; 9 nucleotides agree with TRBD2. J gave up 0 bases and V 1 base, and 16 bases lay outside the gene matches. The CDR3 runs to 20 residues. Germline CDR1 is DFQATT and CDR2 is SNEGSKA (reference sequence). The CDR3 DNA reads TGCAGTGCTAGAGCCCGGAGTTTGCGGGAGGGCCTCGGCTCCTACAATGAGCAGTTCTTC. Translated, it gives CSARARSLREGLGSYNEQFF.

The chain carries TRBV30 and TRBJ1-5; no firm D call. This CDR3 has 17 residues. CDR1 and CDR2 (germline): GTSNPN, SVGIG (reference sequence). V lost 0 bases and J 1 base, leaving 16 bases between the germline ends. The DNA of the CDR3 is TGTGCCTGGAGTGTACTGGGAGGGTTTACGAGCAATCAGCCCCAGCATTTT. Translating gives CAWSVLGGFTSNQPQHF.

Ten or more counts support this clonotype. The chain is built from TRBV11-2 and TRBJ2-1; D is unclear. CDR1 and CDR2 from the germline V gene are SGHAT and FQNNGV. This CDR3 has 13 residues. V lost 4 bases and J lost 7, with 11 bases in between. For the CDR3, the DNA is TGTGCCAGCAGCTCCTGGAGTAGGAATGAGCAGTTCTTC. Amino acid sequence: CASSSWSRNEQFF.

Many counts were recorded for this clonotype. The V call is TRBV10-1, the J call TRBJ2-7, with 10 bases fitting TRBD1. V was clipped by 10 bases and J by 2 bases; unmatched bases: 17. The CDR3 contains 17 residues. Germline assignment: CDR1 WNHNN and CDR2 SYGVQD (reference sequence). This CDR3 is CAISDRGEGRGTYEQYF. The DNA for the CDR3 is TGCGCCATTTCGGACAGGGGGGAAGGGCGGGGAACCTACGAGCAGTACTTC.

The sample holds many counts of this clonotype. V usage is TRBV28 and J usage is TRBJ2-4; unclear D gene. Trimming removed 6 bases at V and 7 bases at J, with 10 bases between. This CDR3 has 12 residues. Germline CDR1 and CDR2: MDHEN and SYDVKM. The CDR3 nucleotides read TGTGCCAGCAGCTCGCTGGGGAACATTCAGTACTTC. Its protein product is CASSSLGNIQYF.

This clonotype was observed a few times. The CDR3 DNA is TGTGCCAGCAGCCAAATTGACAGGGCCATTCAGTACTTC. It codes for CASSQIDRAIQYF. The chain has TRBV3-1 and TRBJ2-4, with TRBD1 matching over 7 bases. The CDR3 covers 13 residues. Germline V gene lookup returns CDR1 LGHDT and CDR2 YNNKEL (reference sequence). The J segment lost 9 bases and the V segment lost 2 bases, leaving 4 bases of the junction unmatched.

This clonotype has at least ten counts. The V gene is TRBV5-4, the J gene TRBJ2-3; D not certain. This CDR3 has 12 amino acids. Germline CDR1 SGHNT, CDR2 YYREEE (reference sequence). Trimming took off 2 bases at V and 3 bases at J, with 4 bases between the two ends. CDR3 sequence reads: CASSLLTDTQYF. CDR3 coding DNA: TGTGCCAGCAGCTTACTTACAGATACGCAGTATTTT.

This clonotype was detected only a few times. CDR3 nucleotides: TGTGCCAGCACCCGGACAGGGTTCCCTGAAGCTTTCTTT. Protein product: CASTRTGFPEAFF. The chain recombines TRBV28 with TRBJ1-1, with 8 bases fitting TRBD1. Germline-derived CDR1 and CDR2 are MDHEN and SYDVKM. V lost 7 bases and J lost 6; bases outside the gene matches: 7. The CDR3 consists of 13 residues.

This clonotype has at least ten counts. The chain employs TRBV7-9 and TRBJ1-2; D unresolved. There are 12 residues in the CDR3. Trimming removed 1 base at V and 4 bases at J, with 4 bases between. Germline CDR1 SEHNR, CDR2 FQNEAQ (reference sequence). Written as DNA, the CDR3 is TGTGCCAGCAGCTTAGAGGCCTATGGCTACACCTTC. Translating gives CASSLEAYGYTF.

In this sample, this clonotype turned up a few times. This chain links TRBV30 with TRBJ2-1; 8 bases are shared with TRBD2. The CDR3 consists of 15 residues. Germline V gives CDR1 GTSNPN, CDR2 SVGIG (reference sequence). The V gene end was trimmed by 4 bases and the J gene end by 6 bases; junction bases not matched to a gene: 11. Here the CDR3 reads CAWTSGLLPTNEQFF. The CDR3 DNA sequence: TGTGCCTGGACTAGCGGGCTGCTCCCGACCAATGAGCAGTTCTTC. Full variable domain (rest looked up from reference TRBV30 and TRBJ2-1): SQTIHQWPATLVQPVGSPLSLECTVEGTSNPNLYWYRQAAGRGLQLLFYSVGIGQISSEVPQNLSASRPQDRQFILSSKKLLLSDSGFYLCAWTSGLLPTNEQFFGPGTRLTVL.

This clonotype was recorded many times. This sequence joins TRBV6-2 or TRBV6-3 and TRBJ2-1; TRBD2 agrees at 13 bases. Germline V gives CDR1 MNHEY, CDR2 SVGEGT. Trimming took 5 bases from V and 7 from J; bases not matched to a gene: 8. The CDR3 extends over 16 amino acids. The CDR3 nucleotides are TGTGCCAGCAGTCCTCCGGGACTAGCGGGATCGAATGAGCAGTTCTTC. Translating gives CASSPPGLAGSNEQFF.